These T cell receptor beta chains were read from a single sample in a study of OX40 agonist ivuxolimab in advanced cancers. Assay: immunoSEQ multiplex PCR; the TCRdb copy retains only in-frame clones and omits some. The sample yields about 22,000 clones, almost 85% seen once. Sequenced material: CD4+ or CD8+ T cells sorted from blood, taken in a trial of the OX40 agonist ivuxolimab. All receptors come from an adult with an advanced solid tumor such as melanoma, head and neck, liver or kidney cancer. The CDR3 runs from the conserved cysteine through the conserved F or W. Fields, in order: V gene, clone size, D gene, J gene, CDR3 DNA, CDR3 protein. A D gene is named only where the DNA matches it firmly. Clone size is shown for a subset of rows, as once, few, many or a class of expanded clone.

TRBV9	NA	NA	TRBJ2-1	TGTGCCAGCAGCGTAGTGTCAGGGATTTCCTACAATGAGCAGTTCTTC	CASSVVSGISYNEQFF
TRBV10-2	NA	NA	TRBJ1-1	TGCGCCAGCAGCGCCGGGGTTTACACTGAAGCTTTCTTT	CASSAGVYTEAFF
TRBV15	NA	NA	TRBJ2-5	TGTGCCAGCAGTTTGGGGAAAGAGACCCAGTACTTC	CASSLGKETQYF
TRBV4-1	NA	NA	TRBJ2-5	TGCGCCAGCAGCCAAGATAGCCTAGAAGAGACCCAGTACTTC	CASSQDSLEETQYF
TRBV9	NA	NA	TRBJ2-7	TGTGCCAGCAGCGTAGGAGTCCAGGGCAACGGTGACGAGCAGTACTTC	CASSVGVQGNGDEQYF
TRBV28	NA	NA	TRBJ2-5	TGTGCCAGCAGTTCTATAGAGAACCTACCCGAAGAGACCCAGTACTTC	CASSSIENLPEETQYF
TRBV11-2	NA	NA	TRBJ1-1	TGTGCCAGCAGCTTAGTAAAAGGGCCTCGCTCGAACACTGAAGCTTTCTTT	CASSLVKGPRSNTEAFF
TRBV6-4	NA	NA	TRBJ2-3	TGTGCCAGCAGTGTGGAGGGGGGGAGCACAGATACGCAGTATTTT	CASSVEGGSTDTQYF
TRBV7-9	NA	TRBD2	TRBJ2-5	TGTGCCAGCAGCTTAGGCGGGGGGGCCTTTGCCGGCCAAGAGACCCAGTACTTC	CASSLGGGAFAGQETQYF
TRBV28	NA	NA	TRBJ1-2	TGTGCCAGCAGTCTATCCCACCGGGTAGCTAACTATGGCTACACCTTC	CASSLSHRVANYGYTF
TRBV6-1	once	NA	TRBJ1-1	TGTGCCAGCAGTGAAGTTCACAGAAACACTGAAGCTTTCTTT	CASSEVHRNTEAFF
TRBV28	NA	TRBD1	TRBJ1-1	TGTGCCAGCAGTTTCGTTGTAGGACAGGGGACGACTGAAGCTTTCTTT	CASSFVVGQGTTEAFF
TRBV29-1	NA	NA	TRBJ2-7	TGCAGCGTTGTCTCGGGGGTACCTTATGGCGAGCAGTACTTC	CSVVSGVPYGEQYF
TRBV6-1	once	NA	TRBJ2-7	TGTGCCAGCAAGATAGATCGCCACGAGCAGTACTTC	CASKIDRHEQYF
TRBV10-3	NA	NA	TRBJ2-7	TGTGCCATCAGTGAGTCCACAGGATTGACCTACGAGCAGTACTTC	CAISESTGLTYEQYF
TRBV5-1	NA	NA	TRBJ2-1	TGCGCCAGCAGCTTGGTGGGGGTGGACTACAATGAGCAGTTCTTC	CASSLVGVDYNEQFF
TRBV7-2	NA	NA	TRBJ2-3	TGTGCCAGCAGCCCCGCCGGGGAGGCCCTCACAGATACGCAGTATTTT	CASSPAGEALTDTQYF
TRBV7-9	few	NA	TRBJ2-7	TGTGCCAGCACCTTAGGGGCTACAGGGCGCGGCTACGAGCAGTACTTC	CASTLGATGRGYEQYF
TRBV2	NA	NA	TRBJ1-1	TGTGCCAGCAGTGGACCAGGAGGGGGAAACACTGAAGCTTTCTTT	CASSGPGGGNTEAFF
TRBV2	NA	TRBD1	TRBJ1-3	TGTGCCAGCAGCTCCGGGACAGGGGAAGGAAACACCATATATTTT	CASSSGTGEGNTIYF
TRBV28	NA	NA	TRBJ2-7	TGTGCCAGCAGTTTAATCTCCGGGGCCTCCTCCTACGAGCAGTACTTC	CASSLISGASSYEQYF
TRBV5-1	NA	TRBD2	TRBJ2-7	TGCGCCAGCAGCGGAGTCACCGGGACTAGCGTCCGCGGGGAGCAGTACTTC	CASSGVTGTSVRGEQYF
TRBV4-2	NA	NA	TRBJ1-1	TGTGCCAGCAGCTCACGTCTAATACAGGAGACCTCGAACACTGAAGCTTTCTTT	CASSSRLIQETSNTEAFF
TRBV5-4	NA	NA	TRBJ2-1	TGTGCCAGCAGCTGGGGTGCCTACAATGAGCAGTTCTTC	CASSWGAYNEQFF
TRBV6-5	NA	NA	TRBJ1-2	TGTGCCAGCAGGGAGGGTCAAGCTAACTATGGCTACACCTTC	CASREGQANYGYTF
TRBV7-9	NA	NA	TRBJ2-7	TGTGCCAGCAGCTTAGGAACCTACGAGCAGTACTTC	CASSLGTYEQYF
TRBV7-9	NA	NA	TRBJ2-2	TGTGCCAGCAGCCTAAGCGGAACGAACACCGGGGAGCTGTTTTTT	CASSLSGTNTGELFF
TRBV7-9	NA	NA	TRBJ2-7	TGTGCCAGCAGCTTACTCAACCCCGAGCAGTACTTC	CASSLLNPEQYF
TRBV29-1	NA	NA	TRBJ2-7	TGCAGCGGACGGACGGTGACTAGCTCCTACGAGCAGTACTTC	CSGRTVTSSYEQYF
TRBV9	NA	NA	TRBJ2-7	TGTGCCAGCAGCGTAGACCCAGGGGACTACGAGCAGTACTTC	CASSVDPGDYEQYF
TRBV28	NA	NA	TRBJ2-3	TGTGCCAGCAGTTTGGTCCAGGACAGTAGTTTTTCTAGCACAGATACGCAGTATTTT	CASSLVQDSSFSSTDTQYF
TRBV9	few	TRBD2	TRBJ2-1	TGTGCCAGCGGGAGGGACAATGAGCAGTTCTTC	CASGRDNEQFF
TRBV6-5	NA	TRBD2	TRBJ2-2	TGTGCCAGCAGTTACAGGGAGGGCGGGGAGCTGTTTTTT	CASSYREGGELFF
TRBV28	NA	NA	TRBJ2-5	TGTGCCAGCAGGACGAATAGCGGATCAGAGACCCAGTACTTC	CASRTNSGSETQYF
TRBV29-1	NA	NA	TRBJ2-3	TGCAGCGAGAATGTAGTTTCCACAGATACGCAGTATTTT	CSENVVSTDTQYF
TRBV29-1	NA	NA	TRBJ2-7	TGCAGCGTTACGGTCCCCTACGAGCAGTACTTC	CSVTVPYEQYF
TRBV28	NA	NA	TRBJ2-3	TGTGCCGTCCGGCGGCCCCGGACAGATACGCAGTATTTT	CAVRRPRTDTQYF
TRBV28	NA	TRBD2	TRBJ2-1	TGTGCCAGCAGTTTTCTCTCCTCCTCTAGCGGGGGGTGGGATGAGCAGTTCTTC	CASSFLSSSSGGWDEQFF
TRBV4-2	NA	TRBD1	TRBJ1-2	TGTGCCAGCAGCCAAGAGGACAGGGGGGAAGCTAACTATGGCTACACCTTC	CASSQEDRGEANYGYTF
TRBV6-6	NA	TRBD2	TRBJ2-3	TGTGCCAGCAGTTACTCTAGCGGGGGGGTTACAGATACGCAGTATTTT	CASSYSSGGVTDTQYF
TRBV11-2	NA	NA	TRBJ1-2	TGTGCCAGCAGCTTAGGCCTCTATGGCTACACCTTC	CASSLGLYGYTF
TRBV2	once	NA	TRBJ2-1	TGTGCCAGCAGTGAAGCGCCCCAGAGGCTTGAGCAGTTCTTC	CASSEAPQRLEQFF
TRBV30	NA	NA	TRBJ2-7	TGTGCCTGGGGAGAAGACAGGCCCAGCTCCTACGAGCAGTACTTC	CAWGEDRPSSYEQYF
TRBV9	NA	NA	TRBJ2-3	TGTGCCAGCAGCGTAGATGACAGGCCTAATACAGATACGCAGTATTTT	CASSVDDRPNTDTQYF
TRBV7-9	NA	NA	TRBJ2-1	TGTGCCAGCAGCTTTGGGAATGAGCAGTTCTTC	CASSFGNEQFF
TRBV6-5	NA	NA	TRBJ2-3	TGTGCCAGCAGGCCGTATAGCACAGATACGCAGTATTTT	CASRPYSTDTQYF
TRBV6-1	once	NA	TRBJ1-1	TGTGCCATTTTCTGGGGGACTGAAGCTTTCTTT	CAIFWGTEAFF
TRBV5-1	once	NA	TRBJ2-7	TGCGCCAGCAGCCCGACAGGTTCCTACGAGCAGTACTTC	CASSPTGSYEQYF
TRBV27	NA	TRBD1	TRBJ2-2	TGTGCCAGCAGTTCGGTCGGGACAGGGTTGACCGGGGAGCTGTTTTTT	CASSSVGTGLTGELFF
TRBV7-3	NA	TRBD1	TRBJ1-5	TGTGCCAGCAGCTTATCCGGGACAGGGGGCAAAAGGCCCAATCAGCCCCAGCATTTT	CASSLSGTGGKRPNQPQHF
TRBV27	NA	TRBD1	TRBJ1-2	TGTGCCAGCAGTTACGGGACAGCTGGCGGCTACACCTTC	CASSYGTAGGYTF
TRBV11-2	medium-sized	TRBD1	TRBJ2-7	TGTGCCAGCAGCCCGAGACAGGGAGCAGCACACTACGAGCAGTACTTC	CASSPRQGAAHYEQYF
TRBV10-3	NA	TRBD2	TRBJ2-3	TGTGCCATCGCTAGCGGGGGGTCAGATACGCAGTATTTT	CAIASGGSDTQYF
TRBV7-6	NA	NA	TRBJ2-1	TGTGCCAGCAGCTTATTTGGGGGTTACTCCTACAATGAGCAGTTCTTC	CASSLFGGYSYNEQFF
TRBV2	NA	TRBD2	TRBJ2-7	TGTGCCAGCAGTGAACTGCCTAGCGGGGGGGAGGTCGAGCAGTACTTC	CASSELPSGGEVEQYF
TRBV4-1	NA	NA	TRBJ2-5	TGCGCCAGCAGCCAGGACGGACTTGACACATTTAGGGAGACCCAGTACTTC	CASSQDGLDTFRETQYF
TRBV4-3	NA	TRBD2	TRBJ2-7	TGCGCCAGCAGCCCGGGGACTAGCGGGGACACCTCCTACGAGCAGTACTTC	CASSPGTSGDTSYEQYF
TRBV7-9	once	NA	TRBJ2-7	TGTGCCAGCAGCCCCTACTGGACCTACGAGCAGTACTTC	CASSPYWTYEQYF
TRBV5-1	once	TRBD1	TRBJ1-1	TGCGCCAGCAGCTTGGGATTCGACAGGGGTCTGAACACTGAAGCTTTCTTT	CASSLGFDRGLNTEAFF
TRBV27	NA	NA	TRBJ1-1	TGTGCCAGCAGTTTAAATAGGGGGGTAGGGATGAACACTGAAGCTTTCTTT	CASSLNRGVGMNTEAFF